Below are 27 T cell receptor beta chains sequenced from a single sample in a study of T-cell memory formation after mild COVID-19. TCRdb re-analysed the 5' RACE reads in MiXCR, keeping a single row per CDR3 protein. This sample has 400,000 to 500,000 distinct CDR3 sequences; about 20% occur once, and the top ten carry roughly 8.4%. Sequenced material: PBMCs or a T cell subset sorted from them (not recorded which). The receptors derive from an adult woman who had mild COVID-19 (a few samples of this study predate the infection). Cell type and time point are not known.

The sample holds a few counts of this clonotype. The CDR3 DNA sequence: TGCGCCAGCAGTCGGAGGGATGAGACCCAGTACTTC. It translates to CASSRRDETQYF. The chain employs TRBV23-1 and TRBJ2-5, with D possibly TRBD2 on 6 matching bases. TRBV23-1 belongs to the ORF category, with a function that is uncertain. This CDR3 comprises 12 residues. V lost 4 bases to trimming and J lost 5 bases, with 8 bases between them.

The chain has TRBV18 and TRBJ2-1; TRBD1 matches at 9 bases. CDR1 is KGHSH, CDR2 LQKENI, per germline. The V segment lost 3 bases and the J segment 5 bases; nucleotides outside the gene matches: 8. The CDR3 loop spans 16 amino acids. Here the CDR3 reads CASSPMDRGLNNEQFF. The CDR3 bases are TGTGCCAGCTCACCTATGGACAGGGGCCTAAACAATGAGCAGTTCTTC. The complete variable domain, with remaining parts taken from reference TRBV18 and TRBJ2-1, reads NAGVMQNPRHLVRRRGQEARLRCSPMKGHSHVYWYRQLPEEGLKFMVYLQKENIIDESGMPKERFSAEFPKEGPSILRIQQVVRGDSAAYFCASSPMDRGLNNEQFFGPGTRLTVL.

This clonotype has just a few counts. This rearrangement joins TRBV13 to TRBJ1-2, with 7 bases that match TRBD1. Trimming removed 5 bases from V and 2 bases from J; junction bases left unmatched: 8. From germline, CDR1 is PRHDT and CDR2 FYEKMQ (reference sequence). This CDR3 region has 15 residues. CDR3 loop: CASSPSTGDNYGYTF. The CDR3 region has the DNA TGTGCCAGCAGCCCATCCACAGGGGACAACTATGGCTACACCTTC.

This clonotype has only a few counts. The chain has TRBV13 and TRBJ2-7; D is ambiguous. The ends were cut back, 2 bases at V and 7 bases at J, with 15 bases in the middle. CDR1 is PRHDT, CDR2 FYEKMQ, per germline (reference sequence). The length of the CDR3 is 14 residues. This chain's CDR3 is CASSLRGFGREQYF. The CDR3 coding sequence is TGTGCCAGCAGCTTACGAGGTTTCGGCCGTGAGCAGTACTTC.

This chain connects TRBV10-3 to TRBJ1-1; TRBD1 agrees at 11 bases. The CDR3 spans 19 residues. Trimming at V came to 5 bases and at J to 2 bases, leaving 16 bases not matched to a gene. The germline gives CDR1 ENHRY, CDR2 SYGVKD. The CDR3 loop reads CAISLDRGRAGAPNTEAFF. DNA of the CDR3: TGTGCCATCAGTTTGGACAGGGGGCGTGCGGGAGCGCCCAACACTGAAGCTTTCTTT.

This chain uses TRBV5-1 with TRBJ1-2, with D perhaps matching TRBD1 (5 bases). The V gene's germline CDR1 is SGHRS and CDR2 YFSETQ. The CDR3 covers 16 residues. Trimming pared 0 bases from V and 5 bases from J, leaving 17 bases between. CDR3 nucleotides: TGCGCCAGCAGCTTGGCCGGGGACGTTAAATGGTATGGCTACACCTTC. Residues: CASSLAGDVKWYGYTF.

This clonotype was found a few times. V is TRBV19 and J is TRBJ1-1; tentative D call: TRBD1 (5 bases). This CDR3 is 13 amino acids long. In germline, CDR1 is LNHDA, CDR2 SQIVND (reference sequence). Trimming pared 8 bases from V and 1 base from J, leaving 11 bases between. In DNA, the CDR3 is TGTGCCAGTCTGGGACGGAAGAACACTGAAGCTTTCTTT. This translates into CASLGRKNTEAFF.

This clonotype showed up just a few times. The CDR3 bases are TGTGCCATCAGGGGAGACAGGGTAGTCGGGAGAGCCTACAATGAGCAGTTCTTC. Its translation: CAIRGDRVVGRAYNEQFF. The chain has TRBV10-3 and TRBJ2-1, with D possibly being TRBD1 (7 bases). V shed 6 bases and J shed 2 bases, with 23 bases lying between them. Looked up from germline, CDR1 is ENHRY and CDR2 is SYGVKD. The CDR3 runs 18 residues.

The sample holds a few counts of this clonotype. The chain joins TRBV2 to TRBJ2-3, with D unclear. The germline gives CDR1 SNHLY, CDR2 FYNNEI. V was pared by 1 base and J by 6 bases, with 11 bases between. The CDR3 covers 14 residues. For the CDR3, the DNA is TGTGCCAGCAGTGAAGTGCCAGGATGGGATACGCAGTATTTT. The encoded protein is CASSEVPGWDTQYF.

There are a few counts of this clonotype. The rearrangement uses TRBV7-9 and TRBJ2-2, with 9 positions matching TRBD1. Germline V gene sequence: CDR1 SEHNR, CDR2 FQNEAQ (reference sequence). CDR3 length: 16 residues. V shed 6 bases, J shed 6 bases, and the junction held 11 bases outside the gene matches. CDR3: CASSPTGTGSSGELFF. The DNA for the CDR3 is TGTGCCAGCAGTCCGACCGGGACAGGGTCGTCCGGGGAGCTGTTTTTT.

This clonotype was observed many times. This chain connects TRBV24-1 to TRBJ2-1, with TRBD1 matching 9 bases. Germline CDR1 reads KGHDR; CDR2 reads SFDVKD. The V segment lost 2 bases and the J segment 7 bases; nucleotides outside the gene matches: 8. The CDR3 contains 16 residues. The DNA for the CDR3 is TGTGCCACCAGTGATTCGACAGGGGGTGGTTGGAATGAGCAGTTCTTC. Amino acids: CATSDSTGGGWNEQFF.

This chain links TRBV5-1 with TRBJ2-7; weak D call: TRBD2 (6 bases). There are 15 residues in the CDR3. V was trimmed by 1 base and J by 3 bases, leaving 14 bases between them. Per germline, CDR1 SGHRS and CDR2 YFSETQ. CDR3 region: CASSLLRGGGYEQYF. The CDR3 DNA reads TGCGCCAGCAGCTTGTTACGGGGAGGCGGCTACGAGCAGTACTTC.

This clonotype occurred many times. V and J are TRBV7-3 and TRBJ2-3, with D unclear. CDR3 size: 13 residues. Trimming removed 2 bases at V and 5 bases at J, with 8 bases between. CDR1 and CDR2 (germline): SGHTA, FQGTGA. The CDR3 region is CASSLSSVDTQYF. Here the CDR3 DNA reads TGTGCCAGCAGCTTATCTTCAGTAGATACGCAGTATTTT.

In its sample, this clonotype was seen many times. The rearrangement uses TRBV20-1 and TRBJ2-3; 8 bases agree with TRBD2. The CDR3 length is 14 residues. CDR1 is DFQATT and CDR2 is SNEGSKA in the germline V gene (reference sequence). The junction had 6 bases not matched to a gene; V was cut back by 6 bases and J by 1 base. CDR3 nucleotide sequence: TGCAGTGCCAACGCGGGGGGTCGCACAGATACGCAGTATTTT. Its protein product is CSANAGGRTDTQYF.

This clonotype appeared many times. The V call is TRBV12-3 or TRBV12-4, the J call TRBJ2-2; 8 bases map to TRBD2. J was trimmed by 7 bases and V by 5 bases; bases with no gene match: 9. The CDR3 totals 15 residues. CDR3 residues: CASSKLAEAGGELFF. In DNA, the CDR3 is TGTGCCAGCAGTAAACTAGCGGAGGCGGGCGGGGAGCTGTTTTTT.

This clonotype has just a few counts. The V and J genes are TRBV19 and TRBJ2-5; TRBD1 or TRBD2 may be the D gene (5 bases each). This CDR3 region has 13 residues. The germline V and J ends were trimmed by 5 bases and 5 bases, with 12 bases remaining between them. The V gene's germline CDR1 is LNHDA and CDR2 SQIVND (reference sequence). The DNA of the CDR3 is TGTGCCAGTAGTTGGGGACGAGGGGAGACCCAGTACTTC. As protein: CASSWGRGETQYF.

This clonotype has ten or more counts. The rearrangement uses TRBV6-5 and TRBJ2-1, with 7 positions matching TRBD2. The CDR3 runs 15 residues. The V gene end was trimmed by 4 bases and the J gene end by 7 bases; junction bases not matched to a gene: 10. Germline assignment: CDR1 MNHEY and CDR2 SVGAGI. CDR3 bases: TGTGCCAGCAGTTCCCTTGGGAGGGCCGCGAATGAGCAGTTCTTC. Translating gives CASSSLGRAANEQFF.

This chain links TRBV24-1 with TRBJ2-7; the match to TRBD1 covers 9 bases. V lost 3 bases to trimming and J lost 2 bases; unmatched junction nucleotides: 1. Germline V lookup: CDR1 KGHDR, CDR2 SFDVKD. This CDR3 comprises 14 residues. CDR3 loop: CATSDGTGPYEQYF. The CDR3 coding sequence is TGTGCCACCAGTGATGGGACAGGGCCCTACGAGCAGTACTTC.

This rearrangement joins TRBV15 to TRBJ2-1, with D maybe TRBD1 (6 bases). V was shortened by 1 base and J by 2 bases, with 12 bases between the two germline ends. The length of the CDR3 is 16 residues. Germline V gene sequence: CDR1 LNHNV, CDR2 YYDKDF (reference sequence). In DNA form, the CDR3 reads TGTGCCACCAGCAGAGGTAGGGGGAACGCCTACAATGAGCAGTTCTTC. Protein: CATSRGRGNAYNEQFF.

This clonotype was observed a few times. V is TRBV9 and J is TRBJ2-7; 7 nucleotides line up with TRBD1. Per germline, CDR1 SGDLS and CDR2 YYNGEE. Losses at the gene ends were 2 bases for V and 1 base for J; bases not matched to a gene: 3. The CDR3 loop spans 14 amino acids. The CDR3 DNA sequence: TGTGCCAGCAGCGTGGGACAGATTTCCTACGAGCAGTACTTC. Its translation: CASSVGQISYEQYF.

This clonotype was counted a single time. This sequence joins TRBV7-9 and TRBJ2-7, with D possibly matching TRBD2 (6 bases). The CDR3 consists of 14 residues. CDR1 and CDR2 from the germline V gene are SEHNR and FQNEAQ (reference sequence). V gave up 5 bases and J gave up 3 bases, with 14 bases separating them. The CDR3 reads CASSLPGDRYEQYF. As DNA, the CDR3 is TGTGCCAGCAGCCTCCCGGGAGATCGCTACGAGCAGTACTTC.

The chain is built from TRBV5-4 and TRBJ2-5, with D unclear. The CDR3 length is 16 residues. Germline V CDR1 and CDR2: SGHNT, YYREEE (reference sequence). V was clipped by 0 bases and J by 1 base, with 13 bases between them. CDR3 region: CASSLGVTRVQETQYF. CDR3 nucleotide sequence: TGTGCCAGCAGCTTGGGGGTGACTCGGGTCCAAGAGACCCAGTACTTC.

The chain carries TRBV5-6 and TRBJ2-7; D ambiguous. The length of the CDR3 is 12 residues. Germline V gene sequence: CDR1 SGHDT, CDR2 YYEEEE. Trimming removed 5 bases at V and 3 bases at J, with 9 bases between. CDR3 nucleotide sequence: TGTGCCAGCAGTCCTTCAAACTACGAGCAGTACTTC. This sequence encodes CASSPSNYEQYF. Full variable domain (rest looked up from reference TRBV5-6 and TRBJ2-7): DAGVTQSPTHLIKTRGQQVTLRCSPKSGHDTVSWYQQALGQGPQFIFQYYEEEERQRGNFPDRFSGHQFPNYSSELNVNALLLGDSALYLCASSPSNYEQYFGPGTRLTVT.

The chain links TRBV6-5 to TRBJ2-7, with 11 positions matching TRBD1. The V gene's germline CDR1 is MNHEY and CDR2 SVGAGI. The CDR3 spans 15 residues. With V trimmed by 6 bases and J by 2 bases, 6 bases remained unmatched. CDR3 sequence reads: CASRRGTGGTYEQYF. The CDR3 DNA reads TGTGCCAGCAGACGAGGGACAGGGGGGACCTACGAGCAGTACTTC.

This clonotype turned up a few times. The V and J genes are TRBV18 and TRBJ1-5; D remains unclear. Trimming removed 3 bases from V and 7 bases from J, with 13 bases in between. CDR1 KGHSH and CDR2 LQKENI come from the germline V gene. The CDR3 loop spans 14 amino acids. The CDR3 coding sequence is TGTGCCAGCTCACCCTGGGATGCAACCCAGCCCCAGCATTTT. Translating it yields CASSPWDATQPQHF.

This clonotype was counted a few times. The gene calls are TRBV12-3 or TRBV12-4 and TRBJ1-1; tentatively, D is TRBD1 (5 bases). Trimming left V 8 bases short and J 1 base short, with 11 bases between. CDR3 size: 13 residues. CDR3 DNA sequence: TGTGCCAGCCTAGGGGTGTCGAACACTGAAGCTTTCTTT. Translated, it gives CASLGVSNTEAFF.

This clonotype was seen a handful of times. The J gene is TRBJ1-2, the V gene TRBV7-2; D is perhaps TRBD1 (5 bases). This CDR3 spans 15 amino acids. Per germline, CDR1 SGHTA and CDR2 FQGNSA. V shed 5 bases and J shed 4 bases, with 17 bases lying between them. Written as DNA, the CDR3 is TGTGCCAGCAGCCCTTCTGGGACCTCGAGCTATGGCTACACCTTC. It yields the protein CASSPSGTSSYGYTF.